This T cell receptor beta chain is from a study of read filtering for tumor transcriptome and immune sequencing. The wider study: Among patients, 17 to 20 were male and some 15 female, aged roughly 45 to 80 (mean about 66).

From approximately 430 ng of RNA, a library with molecular barcoded alpha/delta and beta/gamma adaptors was made. TCRdb called the reads again in MiXCR, with one record for every CDR3 protein. This table holds around 41,000 distinct CDR3 sequences, less than 15% found once. The V end was cut by 1 base, the J end by 4 bases, with 17 bases between. This CDR3 has 16 amino acids. Germline CDR1 reads MGHRA; CDR2 reads YSYEKL. This clonotype was found many times. The V call is TRBV4-1, the J call TRBJ2-7; either TRBD1 or TRBD2 may supply D (5 bases each). This receptor was obtained from a donor at least 40 years old with multiple myeloma. Sequenced sample: a population of CD138-negative cells sorted from bone marrow. CDR3 in amino acids: CASSQGGRSLTYEQYF. CDR3 DNA sequence: TGCGCCAGCAGCCAAGGGGGGAGAAGTCTTACTTACGAGCAGTACTTC.